The clone carrying this TCR beta chain was recorded many times. Time point reported: before trial treatment. This sample was included in a study of low-dose radiotherapy and immunotherapy resistance in tumors. Study at large: On an every-two-weeks schedule, patients received intravenous nivolumab 240 mg, along with ipilimumab 1 mg/kg every six weeks.

J was trimmed by 3 bases and V by 4 bases; bases with no gene match: 5. CDR3 length: 15 residues. First-strand cDNA used TRAV- and TRBV-specific primers, covering alpha and beta chains. A roughly 19-cycle PCR with a constant-region primer and V-primer adapter amplified TCRs. mRNA that had been isolated underwent amplification through in vitro transcription. TCRdb fed the reads into MiXCR, producing one record per CDR3 protein. The repertoire holds some 82,000 distinct CDR3 sequences, with under 20% as singletons. The V and J genes are TRBV23-1 and TRBJ2-3; 9 nucleotides align to TRBD2. TRBV23-1 is sorted into the ORF group, with uncertain function. The receptor's source is a male donor with prostate cancer. Here the sequenced sample was PBMCs, taken before treatment. The CDR3 coding sequence is TGCGCCAGCAGTCTCCTAGCGGGGAGGACAGATACGCAGTATTTT. Protein: CASSLLAGRTDTQYF.